This TCR beta chain was sequenced in a study of radiotherapy plus CTLA-4 blockade in lung cancer. Whole-study context: Patients showed objective responses in 15% to 20% of cases and disease control in under 35%. Broader study findings: After treatment with radiotherapy plus ipilimumab, TCR clones that came from the tumor expanded in blood. Reported findings show early blood T cell clone dynamics, with interferon-beta, best predicted response.

With respect to this clone: What it recognizes is unknown.

It was focal radiation plus CTLA-4 blockade with ipilimumab that patients with chemo-refractory metastatic non-small-cell lung cancer received. V lost 0 bases and J lost 2, with 12 bases in between. Germline CDR1 SNHLY, CDR2 FYNNEI. This CDR3 contains 16 residues. Measured with immunoSEQ multiplex PCR; TCRdb has only the in-frame clones, and not every one. The sample has about 36,000 clones, approximately 85% seen once. This TCR was recovered from a human donor with non-small cell lung cancer who had stable disease on radiotherapy plus ipilimumab. This sample comprised peripheral blood, obtained from a patient treated with radiotherapy plus ipilimumab. The gene calls are TRBV2 and TRBJ2-3; D possibly corresponds to TRBD1 (5 bases). The CDR3 nucleotides are TGTGCCAGCAGTGAAGCCCAGGGAAGAAACACAGATACGCAGTATTTT. Protein sequence: CASSEAQGRNTDTQYF.